These 19 T cell receptor beta chains were sequenced from one sample in a study of STAT5B mutations in CD4+ large granular lymphocyte leukemia. Here immunoSEQ multiplex PCR was the method, and the copy in TCRdb shows in-frame clones only, minus some. This table holds under 40,000 clones, around 70% found once. Sequencing input: CD4+ T cells from blood buffy coats. The receptors derive from a human donor in good health.

V and J are TRBV14 and TRBJ2-1; TRBD1 or TRBD2 may be the D gene (5 bases each). The V end lost 3 bases, the J end lost 2 bases, and 11 bases lay between the germline ends. The germline V gene has CDR1 SGHDN and CDR2 FVKESK. CDR3 length equals 15 residues. This CDR3 reads CASSQAGTAYNEQFF. In nucleotides, the CDR3 is TGTGCCAGCAGCCAGGCCGGGACGGCCTACAATGAGCAGTTCTTC.

CDR3 residues: CSGSSGTGKETQYF. In DNA, the CDR3 is TGCAGCGGGAGCTCCGGGACAGGGAAAGAGACCCAGTACTTC. The chain joins TRBV29-1 to TRBJ2-5; TRBD1 matches at 9 bases. In germline, CDR1 is SQVTM, CDR2 ANQGSEA. Trimming took 7 bases from V and 3 from J; bases not matched to a gene: 9. The CDR3 has 14 residues.

CDR3 nucleotide sequence: TGTGCCAGTAGTATAAAGGGACAGGGCAATCAGCCCCAGCATTTT. Translating it yields CASSIKGQGNQPQHF. This chain connects TRBV19 to TRBJ1-5, with 8 bases lining up with TRBD1. Germline-derived CDR1 and CDR2 are LNHDA and SQIVND (reference sequence). The CDR3 length is 15 residues. With V trimmed by 2 bases and J by 2 bases, 2 bases remained unmatched. Full variable domain (rest looked up from reference TRBV19 and TRBJ1-5): DGGITQSPKYLFRKEGQNVTLSCEQNLNHDAMYWYRQDPGQGLRLIYYSQIVNDFQKGDIAEGYSVSREKKESFPLTVTSAQKNPTAFYLCASSIKGQGNQPQHFGDGTRLSIL.

This clone turned up a few times. This chain uses TRBV28 with TRBJ1-1; D not certain. V lost 8 bases and J 4 bases, leaving 14 bases between the germline ends. The V gene's germline CDR1 is MDHEN and CDR2 SYDVKM. This CDR3 has 13 residues. CDR3 residues: CASGRGFGTEAFF. CDR3 sequence (DNA): TGTGCCAGCGGACGAGGGTTCGGCACTGAAGCTTTCTTT.

CDR3 DNA: TGTGCCAGTAGTATAGCCTCGGACGCAAATCTGTTTTTT. It codes for CASSIASDANLFF. The chain carries TRBV19 and TRBJ1-4; D uncertain. The germline CDR1 and CDR2 sequences are LNHDA and SQIVND (reference sequence). V lost 1 base and J lost 14, with 14 bases in between. CDR3 length: 13 residues.

This clone was found once. The chain is built from TRBV30 and TRBJ2-6; D may be TRBD2 (7 bases). Germline lookup yields CDR1 GTSNPN and CDR2 SVGIG (reference sequence). Trimming took off 2 bases at V and 1 base at J, with 12 bases between the two ends. The CDR3 is 16 amino acids. The CDR3 nucleotides are TGTGCCTGGAGTCTAGGGGGGGGATCTGGGGCCAACGTCCTGACTTTC. It yields the protein CAWSLGGGSGANVLTF.

This sequence joins TRBV6-5 and TRBJ1-2, with D maybe TRBD1 (5 bases). Germline CDR1 MNHEY, CDR2 SVGAGI. The CDR3 runs to 13 residues. V was cut by 6 bases and J by 7 bases, with 15 bases left in between. In nucleotides, the CDR3 is TGTGCCAGCAGCAACGGCGGGACGTTTGGCTACACCTTC. Amino acid sequence: CASSNGGTFGYTF.

The chain links TRBV9 to TRBJ2-5, with TRBD2 as a possible D gene (7 bases). Trimming removed 0 bases from V and 5 bases from J, with 17 bases in between. This CDR3 spans 16 amino acids. Germline V gene lookup returns CDR1 SGDLS and CDR2 YYNGEE. For the CDR3, the DNA is TGTGCCAGCAGCGTAGGAACCGGGGGGCCTGTGGAGACCCAGTACTTC. Its protein is CASSVGTGGPVETQYF.

This clone was seen just once. V gene TRBV28 combines with J gene TRBJ2-5; 8 bases are a match to TRBD2. The germline CDR1 and CDR2 sequences are MDHEN and SYDVKM. V trimming: 6 bases; J trimming: 5 bases; junction bases outside the gene matches: 8. The CDR3 contains 14 residues. CDR3 sequence: CASRTSGGTETQYF. In DNA form, the CDR3 reads TGTGCCAGCAGAACAAGCGGGGGCACGGAGACCCAGTACTTC.

This clone has more than one count but fewer than ten. J is TRBJ1-4 and V is TRBV6-7; 8 positions agree with TRBD1. TRBV6-7 is placed among ORFs of uncertain function. The CDR3 is 17 amino acids. After removal of 5 bases from V and 3 bases from J, the junction contained 11 bases not matched to a gene. CDR3 sequence: CASSDYRGWAPNEKLFF. DNA of the CDR3: TGTGCCAGCAGTGATTACAGGGGGTGGGCGCCTAATGAAAAACTGTTTTTT.

The chain has TRBV6-1 and TRBJ2-1; 7 bases match TRBD2. The ends lost 1 base at V and 8 bases at J; junction bases unmatched: 17. The CDR3 totals 18 residues. Germline-derived CDR1 and CDR2 are MNHNS and SASEGT. The CDR3 DNA follows: TGTGCCAGCAGTGAAGAGGGAGCGGGGTTCGGGATTTCCGATGAGCAGTTCTTC. Translation gives CASSEEGAGFGISDEQFF.

The rearrangement links TRBV14 to TRBJ2-7; a possible D gene is TRBD2 (5 bases). Trimming took off 1 base at V and 5 bases at J, with 15 bases between the two ends. CDR1 SGHDN and CDR2 FVKESK come from the germline V gene. This CDR3 has 15 residues. In DNA, the CDR3 is TGTGCCAGCAGCCAAGTCGGAGGCGGACGGGACGAGCAGTACTTC. As protein: CASSQVGGGRDEQYF.

This chain links TRBV19 with TRBJ2-5, with TRBD2 matching 11 bases. The CDR3 sequence is 18 residues long. Looked up from germline, CDR1 is LNHDA and CDR2 is SQIVND (reference sequence). Trimming cost V 4 bases and J 5 bases; bases outside gene matches: 15. DNA for the CDR3: TGTGCCAGTAGTAACCCACGCTCAACTAGCGGGGGTGAGGAGACCCAGTACTTC. Protein sequence: CASSNPRSTSGGEETQYF.

V is TRBV6-6 and J is TRBJ2-3; D not certain. The germline CDR1 and CDR2 sequences are MNHNY and SVGAGI (reference sequence). The CDR3 consists of 15 residues. V dropped 2 bases and J dropped 2 bases, with 11 bases sitting between them. The CDR3, as DNA: TGTGCCAGCAGTTACCACGGATCCAACACAGATACGCAGTATTTT. It codes for CASSYHGSNTDTQYF.

This clone occurred a few times. The chain uses TRBV5-5 and TRBJ1-1; 8 bases line up with TRBD1. This CDR3 spans 14 amino acids. Germline V lookup: CDR1 SGHKS, CDR2 YYEKEE (reference sequence). Trimming removed 4 bases from V and 11 bases from J; junction bases left unmatched: 13. In DNA form, the CDR3 reads TGTGCCAGCAGCGGAGGGACAGGACAAATGAGGGCTTTCTTT. This codes for CASSGGTGQMRAFF.

With regard to this clone: Compared with germline, one end of the junction differs, possibly owing to a read error. This chain joins TRBV2 and TRBJ1-2; D gene unclear. Germline CDR1 and CDR2: SNHLY and FYNNEI. CDR3 length equals 12 residues. In DNA form, the CDR3 reads TGTGCCAGCAGTGAAACGGTCTATAGCTACACCTTC. Translation gives CASSETVYSYTF.

V and J are TRBV7-8 and TRBJ1-2; D may be TRBD1 (5 bases). The ends were cut back, 6 bases at V and 0 bases at J, with 11 bases in the middle. This CDR3 region has 14 residues. The V gene's germline CDR1 is SGHVS and CDR2 FQNEAQ. CDR3 sequence: CASSRDRANYGYTF. In DNA, the CDR3 is TGTGCCAGCAGTCGGGACCGTGCTAACTATGGCTACACCTTC.

The J gene is TRBJ1-2, the V gene TRBV28; TRBD1 is a possible D gene (6 bases). The germline V gene encodes CDR1 MDHEN and CDR2 SYDVKM. The CDR3 contains 19 residues. V dropped 5 bases and J dropped 2 bases, with 27 bases sitting between them. The CDR3 DNA reads as TGTGCCAGCAGTCCCGACCGACAACGGGGGCGCGATAAAAACTATGGCTACACCTTC. It is translated as CASSPDRQRGRDKNYGYTF.

The V gene is TRBV27, the J gene TRBJ2-5, with 7 bases matching TRBD1. V was pared by 5 bases and J by 5 bases, with 8 bases of the junction left unmatched. CDR1 is MNHEY, CDR2 SMNVEV, per germline (reference sequence). The CDR3 contains 14 residues. CDR3 loop: CASSLQGMGETQYF. The DNA of the CDR3 is TGTGCCAGCAGTCTACAGGGGATGGGTGAGACCCAGTACTTC.